This T cell receptor beta chain was retrieved from a study of cytomegalovirus exposure and HLA in healthy donors. Trimming at V came to 4 bases and at J to 4 bases, leaving 5 bases not matched to a gene. This CDR3 has 16 amino acids. In germline, CDR1 is MGHRA, CDR2 YSYEKL. The PCR employed 60 Vbeta primers together with 13 Jbeta primers. Produced via immunoSEQ multiplex PCR; TCRdb's table is partial and in-frame only. With about 170,000 clones in the sample, the ten largest clones hold about 1.2%. This TCR was recovered from a woman aged 55-69 years in good health and CMV-seronegative. Sample: PBMCs. The genes are TRBV4-1 and TRBJ2-3; TRBD2 agrees at 13 bases. The CDR3 DNA follows: TGCGCCAGCAGCCTGACTAGCGGGGGGTTCGCAGATACGCAGTATTTT. This encodes CASSLTSGGFADTQYF.